These 31 T cell receptor beta chains share one sample of origin, sequenced in a study of cytomegalovirus exposure and HLA in healthy donors. The PCR was carried out with 60 Vbeta primers and 13 Jbeta primers. Sequencing was performed with immunoSEQ multiplex PCR; in TCRdb, only in-frame clones are kept and a portion is missing. Of about 190,000 clones in the sample, 75% to 90% were seen once. Sequencing input: PBMCs. Every receptor here comes from a man under 40 in good health and CMV-seronegative.

This clone was found once. The DNA for the CDR3 is TGTGCCAGCTCACCCTACAGAGCCTACGAGCAGTACTTC. Translation gives CASSPYRAYEQYF. The chain couples TRBV18 to TRBJ2-7; D unresolved. Deletions cut 3 bases from V and 2 bases from J, with 8 bases between. CDR3 length equals 13 residues. The germline V gene has CDR1 KGHSH and CDR2 LQKENI.

In its sample, this clone was seen a few times. J is TRBJ2-3 and V is TRBV7-2; D perhaps matches TRBD1 (6 bases). Germline V CDR1 and CDR2: SGHTA, FQGNSA. CDR3 size: 14 residues. Trimming took off 5 bases at V and 5 bases at J, with 14 bases between the two ends. CDR3 DNA sequence: TGTGCCAGCAGCCCCGGACAGAGAATAGATACGCAGTATTTT. Translated, it gives CASSPGQRIDTQYF. The whole variable domain, filled in from reference TRBV7-2 and TRBJ2-3, reads GAGVSQSPSNKVTEKGKDVELRCDPISGHTALYWYRQSLGQGLEFLIYFQGNSAPDKSGLPSDRFSAERTGGSVSTLTIQRTQQEDSAVYLCASSPGQRIDTQYFGPGTRLTVL.

The chain combines TRBV29-1 with TRBJ2-1; 7 bases agree with TRBD2. Germline CDR1 SQVTM, CDR2 ANQGSEA. The CDR3 consists of 14 residues. Trimming at V came to 6 bases and at J to 1 base, leaving 6 bases not matched to a gene. CDR3: CSVELANSYNEQFF. In nucleotides, the CDR3 is TGCAGCGTCGAACTAGCGAATTCCTACAATGAGCAGTTCTTC.

J is TRBJ1-4 and V is TRBV28, with 10 nucleotides matching TRBD1. After removal of 4 bases from V and 8 bases from J, the junction contained 7 bases not matched to a gene. Per the germline V gene, CDR1 is MDHEN and CDR2 is SYDVKM. This CDR3 has 15 amino acids. The CDR3: CASSSPTGGEEKLFF. The CDR3 DNA reads as TGTGCCAGCAGTTCACCGACAGGGGGCGAGGAAAAACTGTTTTTT.

The V and J genes are TRBV7-2 and TRBJ2-3; 7 bases agree with TRBD2. Trimming removed 1 base from V and 4 bases from J; junction bases left unmatched: 11. Germline V gene lookup returns CDR1 SGHTA and CDR2 FQGNSA. There are 17 residues in the CDR3. The CDR3, as DNA: TGTGCCAGCAGCTTAGTGGGTGGGAGGGGTGCAGCAGATACGCAGTATTTT. Protein sequence: CASSLVGGRGAADTQYF.

The chain couples TRBV19 to TRBJ1-2, with a tentative D call TRBD1 (6 bases). This CDR3 is 14 amino acids long. Germline loops: CDR1 LNHDA, CDR2 SQIVND (reference sequence). V dropped 5 bases and J dropped 6 bases, with 16 bases sitting between them. This chain's CDR3 is CASSLAGGADGYTF. Here the CDR3 DNA reads TGTGCCAGTAGTCTAGCGGGGGGCGCGGATGGCTACACCTTC.

The chain uses TRBV4-3 and TRBJ1-4; maybe TRBD1 (6 bases). CDR1 is LGHNA and CDR2 is YSLEER in the germline V gene. The CDR3 extends over 21 amino acids. Trimming took off 0 bases at V and 1 base at J, with 24 bases between the two ends. CDR3 DNA: TGCGCCAGCAGCCAAGATCCTCCCTCGTGGGGGCAAGGTGGAACTAATGAAAAACTGTTTTTT. This sequence encodes CASSQDPPSWGQGGTNEKLFF.

The chain employs TRBV28 and TRBJ2-1; 8 positions match TRBD1. This CDR3 is 13 amino acids long. Germline trimming cut 5 bases from V and 9 bases from J; bases unmatched to any gene: 6. The germline V gene encodes CDR1 MDHEN and CDR2 SYDVKM. CDR3 DNA: TGTGCCAGCAGTCTGACAGGGGCTCTTGAGCAGTTCTTC. This codes for CASSLTGALEQFF.

The rearrangement uses TRBV7-2 and TRBJ1-1, with D perhaps TRBD1 (5 bases). CDR3 length: 15 residues. The V gene lost 2 bases and the J gene lost 1 base, with 11 bases spanning the gap. Germline CDR1 SGHTA, CDR2 FQGNSA. The CDR3 protein is CASSLMGQTNTEAFF. CDR3 in DNA: TGTGCCAGCAGCTTAATGGGGCAGACGAACACTGAAGCTTTCTTT.

With respect to this clone: The conserved phenylalanine or tryptophan is not found at the CDR3 terminus, so this likely reflects a read error. This chain connects TRBV27 to TRBJ2-7, with 7 positions matching TRBD2. This CDR3 comprises 13 residues. Germline CDR1 reads MNHEY; CDR2 reads SMNVEV (reference sequence). Trimming took 10 bases from V and 7 from J; bases not matched to a gene: 13. This CDR3 is CAKGRAGAGEQYL. Written as DNA, the CDR3 is TGTGCCAAAGGTAGGGCGGGAGCTGGTGAGCAGTACCTC.

The chain combines TRBV28 with TRBJ2-7; 11 bases agree with TRBD2. Germline lookup yields CDR1 MDHEN and CDR2 SYDVKM. This CDR3 spans 14 amino acids. J was trimmed by 6 bases and V by 5 bases; bases with no gene match: 6. The CDR3 DNA is TGTGCCAGCAGTCTTACTAGCGGGAGAGGCGAGCAGTACTTC. Its translation is CASSLTSGRGEQYF.

The chain uses TRBV4-2 and TRBJ2-6; no definite D call. CDR1 is LGHNA and CDR2 is YNFKEQ in the germline V gene. The germline V and J ends were trimmed by 6 bases and 1 base, with 4 bases remaining between them. This CDR3 is 13 amino acids long. CDR3 amino acids: CASSRSGANVLTF. CDR3 DNA: TGTGCCAGCAGTAGATCTGGGGCCAACGTCCTGACTTTC.

The rearrangement links TRBV21-1 to TRBJ1-3. TRBV21-1 is a pseudogene. The CDR3 runs to 13 residues. CDR3 residues: CASRRLSGNTIYF. In DNA form, the CDR3 reads TGTGCCAGCAGGCGCCTCTCTGGAAACACCATATATTTT.

This clone was observed a few times. The chain recombines TRBV5-4 with TRBJ1-2; no clear D gene. The length of the CDR3 is 13 residues. Trimming removed 0 bases at V and 5 bases at J, with 8 bases between. Germline V CDR1 and CDR2: SGHNT, YYREEE (reference sequence). The CDR3 reads CASSLGTVYGYTF. The DNA for the CDR3 is TGTGCCAGCAGCTTGGGGACTGTATATGGCTACACCTTC.

The CDR3 sequence is CASSISTSGGTSYEQYF. The CDR3, as DNA: TGCGCCAGCAGCATTTCGACTAGCGGGGGGACCTCCTACGAGCAGTACTTC. The chain joins TRBV5-1 to TRBJ2-7, with TRBD2 matching 13 bases. Germline CDR1 is SGHRS and CDR2 is YFSETQ. The junction had 7 bases not matched to a gene; V was cut back by 4 bases and J by 0 bases. The CDR3 length is 17 residues.

The CDR3 sequence is CASSLVLGQGGTGANVLTF. CDR3 nucleotide sequence: TGTGCCAGCAGCTTAGTGCTGGGACAGGGAGGTACTGGGGCCAACGTCCTGACTTTC. This sequence joins TRBV11-2 and TRBJ2-6; TRBD1 matches at 9 bases. In germline, CDR1 is SGHAT, CDR2 FQNNGV. With V trimmed by 1 base and J by 2 bases, 9 bases remained unmatched. The CDR3 extends over 19 amino acids.

This clone is a singleton in its sample. This sequence joins TRBV7-9 and TRBJ2-1; 9 bases fit TRBD2. J gave up 8 bases and V 2 bases, and 7 bases lay outside the gene matches. Germline CDR1 is SEHNR and CDR2 is FQNEAQ (reference sequence). This CDR3 region has 15 residues. CDR3 in DNA: TGTGCCAGCAGCTTACGGCTAGCGGGATTAGATGAGCAGTTCTTC. Encoded protein: CASSLRLAGLDEQFF.

Written as DNA, the CDR3 is TGCGCCAGCAGCCTGAGACTCGCCTACGAGCAGTACTTC. Translating gives CASSLRLAYEQYF. V is TRBV4-1 and J is TRBJ2-7; no clear D gene. CDR3 length: 13 amino acids. Germline CDR1 reads MGHRA; CDR2 reads YSYEKL. V lost 4 bases to trimming and J lost 2 bases, with 9 bases between them.

The chain employs TRBV19 and TRBJ2-7; a weak D match, TRBD2 (6 bases). Germline V gene sequence: CDR1 LNHDA, CDR2 SQIVND (reference sequence). There are 13 residues in the CDR3. Between the trimmed V and J ends, which lost 8 bases and 7 bases, there was a span of 18 bases. The CDR3 bases are TGTGCCAGTCGGTTGGCGGGACGTGGAGAGCAGTACTTC. The encoded protein is CASRLAGRGEQYF.

CDR3 sequence: CASSRGYNEQFF. The CDR3 nucleotides read TGTGCCAGCAGTCGAGGGTACAATGAGCAGTTCTTC. The V call is TRBV6-5, the J call TRBJ2-1; D is perhaps TRBD2 (5 bases). The germline CDR1 and CDR2 sequences are MNHEY and SVGAGI. The V and J ends lost 5 bases and 4 bases respectively, with 6 bases between them. This CDR3 has 12 residues.

This clone was detected only once. The rearrangement links TRBV19 to TRBJ2-1; TRBD2 matches 13 bases. V was clipped by 6 bases and J by 5 bases; unmatched bases: 10. CDR1 and CDR2 from the germline V gene are LNHDA and SQIVND (reference sequence). The CDR3 has 17 residues. CDR3 residues: CASSEPPGLAGNNEQFF. CDR3 nucleotide sequence: TGTGCCAGTAGCGAGCCCCCGGGACTAGCGGGGAACAATGAGCAGTTCTTC.

The CDR3 coding sequence is TGTGCCAGCAGCCAAGGGAGGTACTCGCCCCTCCACTTT. Translation: CASSQGRYSPLHF. The chain carries TRBV14 and TRBJ1-6; no reliable D call. Germline values: CDR1 SGHDN, CDR2 FVKESK. V was shortened by 1 base and J by 13 bases, with 11 bases between the two germline ends. There are 13 residues in the CDR3.

This rearrangement joins TRBV30 to TRBJ2-7, with 9 bases fitting TRBD2. Germline lookup yields CDR1 GTSNPN and CDR2 SVGIG (reference sequence). V lost 6 bases and J lost 5; bases outside the gene matches: 11. This CDR3 contains 14 residues. CDR3: CACYKSSGSHEQYF. Here the CDR3 DNA reads TGTGCCTGCTACAAGAGTAGCGGGAGTCACGAGCAGTACTTC.

In the case of this clone: At the DNA level, this CDR3 is encoded by other sequences in the same sample as well. This chain uses TRBV2 with TRBJ2-7; TRBD1 aligns across 7 bases. The germline CDR1 and CDR2 sequences are SNHLY and FYNNEI. The V segment lost 6 bases and the J segment 2 bases; nucleotides outside the gene matches: 1. The CDR3 spans 12 residues. The CDR3 DNA reads TGTGCCAGCAGGGGACAGCCCTACGAGCAGTACTTC. Translating gives CASRGQPYEQYF.

The V and J genes are TRBV7-2 and TRBJ2-5, with D unclear. The J call may be in error: the DNA end matches TRBJ2-7 better. There are 14 residues in the CDR3. Per germline, CDR1 SGHTA and CDR2 FQGNSA. CDR3 residues: CASSLDLDFYEQYF. The CDR3 DNA sequence: TGTGCCAGCAGCTTAGACCTAGACTTCTACGAGCAGTACTTC.

As concerns this clone: In the same sample, other DNA sequences code for this CDR3. The V gene is TRBV25-1, the J gene TRBJ1-2; D call uncertain. Germline V lookup: CDR1 MGHDK, CDR2 SYGVNS. V gave up 3 bases and J gave up 2 bases, with 7 bases separating them. The CDR3 has 13 residues. The CDR3 is CASSEGGNYGYTF. CDR3 nucleotides: TGTGCCAGCAGTGAGGGAGGGAACTATGGCTACACCTTC.

The chain carries TRBV7-9 and TRBJ1-6, with TRBD1 as a possible D gene (5 bases). This CDR3 has 15 residues. Deletions cut 0 bases from V and 7 bases from J, with 10 bases between. CDR1 and CDR2 from the germline V gene are SEHNR and FQNEAQ (reference sequence). This CDR3 reads CASSLALTENSPLHF. The CDR3 nucleotides are TGTGCCAGCAGCTTAGCGCTGACAGAAAATTCACCCCTCCACTTT.

The chain couples TRBV4-3 to TRBJ1-2; TRBD1 is a possible D gene (5 bases). The CDR3 contains 16 residues. V was trimmed by 0 bases and J by 4 bases, leaving 15 bases between them. CDR1 LGHNA and CDR2 YSLEER come from the germline V gene. The CDR3, as DNA: TGCGCCAGCAGCCAAGATTTCGGGGGTTGGTCCTATGGCTACACCTTC. This gives the protein CASSQDFGGWSYGYTF.

The genes are TRBV5-4 and TRBJ2-7; TRBD2 aligns across 15 bases. The CDR3 covers 16 residues. With 5 bases clipped from V and 4 bases from J, the junction kept 7 bases outside the gene matches. The germline V gene encodes CDR1 SGHNT and CDR2 YYREEE (reference sequence). The CDR3 nucleotides are TGTGCCAGCAGGCCGGGGGGGACTAGCGGGAGGTACGAGCAGTACTTC. Its translation is CASRPGGTSGRYEQYF.

CDR3 nucleotides: TGTGCCAGCTCAATAACAGGGGATTCGGTGAACACTGAAGCTTTCTTT. Translation gives CASSITGDSVNTEAFF. This chain links TRBV18 with TRBJ1-1, with 7 bases matching TRBD1. Germline V CDR1 and CDR2: KGHSH, LQKENI. The V and J ends lost 5 bases and 0 bases, in that order; junction bases with no gene match: 9. The CDR3 sequence is 16 residues long.

As regards this clone: Sequence at one end of the junction differs from germline and may be a read error. The rearrangement links TRBV5-1 to TRBJ2-6; possible D gene TRBD1, 6 bases. CDR1 and CDR2 (germline): SGHRS, YFSETQ. The CDR3 totals 14 residues. CDR3 bases: TGCGCCAGCAGCCACAGGGCTGGGGCCAACGGCCTGACTTTC. Translated, it gives CASSHRAGANGLTF.